This T cell receptor beta chain was observed in a study of long-term antiretroviral therapy in people with HIV. Points from the study as a whole: Following ART, diversity rose but still fell short of transplant donor controls.

Sequencing used immunoSEQ v3.0 at survey level. Produced via immunoSEQ multiplex PCR; TCRdb's table is partial and in-frame only. The table records tens of thousands of clones, around four fifths of them present only once. Trimming removed 6 bases from V and 5 bases from J, with 4 bases in between. Germline values: CDR1 MNHEY, CDR2 SVGAGI. CDR3 size: 11 residues. Concerning this clone itself: The antigen is unknown.

The sequence came from a man between 18 and 35 years old with HIV. The V and J genes are TRBV6-5 and TRBJ1-4, with no clear D. This material consisted of unsorted PBMCs, taken 1 year after starting antiretroviral therapy. In DNA, the CDR3 is TGTGCCAGCAGAAAGAATGAAAAACTGTTTTTT. It is translated as CASRKNEKLFF.